The T cell receptor (beta chain) under discussion was sequenced for a study of shared clonotypes between healthy human individuals. Study-level findings and limits: Clonotypes that were shared across a handful of donors made up around 5% of naive CD4 clonotypes. It was expected that sequencing depth would affect clonotype sharing among donors.

The protocol was immunoSEQ multiplex PCR, while the TCRdb copy is restricted to in-frame clones and leaves out a portion. Here the sample spans 600,000 to 700,000 clones, around 78% being singletons. Remarks on this clone: Its antigen is undetermined. This specimen includes other DNA sequences encoding the same CDR3.

The sequencing input was memory CD4+ T cells sorted from blood. Subset described: CD45RA-negative fraction. This clonotype was sampled from a woman in her twenties or thirties in good health.

The CDR3 region is CASRGQGANYGYTF. The CDR3 bases are TGTGCCAGCAGGGGACAGGGGGCGAACTATGGCTACACCTTC. V is TRBV28 and J is TRBJ1-2; TRBD1 matches at 12 bases. V trimming: 6 bases; J trimming: 2 bases; junction bases outside the gene matches: 1. Per the germline V gene, CDR1 is MDHEN and CDR2 is SYDVKM. This CDR3 region has 14 residues.